Presented here are 17 T cell receptor beta chains from one specimen sequenced in a study of human T cells and chemical hapten exposure. Regarding time point: patch test 1, 2 weeks after DPC sensitization. The sample's treatment: therapeutic diphenylcyclopropenone sensitization with weekly scalp DPC. Each CDR3 protein is one row after TCRdb ran MiXCR on the RACE reads. The sample has around 300,000 distinct CDR3 sequences, approximately 6.3% seen once; the top ten hold around 8.4%. The source was whole blood, collected in connection with sensitization to the hapten diphenylcyclopropenone (DPC). The receptors originated from a young woman with alopecia areata. Some clones in this sample may be carry-over from other donors' samples.

This chain joins TRBV27 and TRBJ1-2, with D uncertain. The CDR3 is made up of 12 amino acids. In germline, CDR1 is MNHEY, CDR2 SMNVEV (reference sequence). With 6 bases removed from V and 4 bases from J, the gap between germline ends came to 9 bases. This CDR3 reads CASRREGYGYTF. CDR3 DNA sequence: TGTGCCAGCAGGAGGGAAGGCTATGGCTACACCTTC.

This clonotype appeared a few times. This rearrangement joins TRBV18 to TRBJ1-1; D not certain. The V gene lost 2 bases and the J gene lost 4 bases, with 14 bases spanning the gap. Germline assignment: CDR1 KGHSH and CDR2 LQKENI. The CDR3 runs 15 residues. The CDR3 sequence is CASSPSGWEGTEAFF. In nucleotides, the CDR3 is TGTGCCAGCTCACCATCGGGGTGGGAGGGCACTGAAGCTTTCTTT.

The gene calls are TRBV4-3 and TRBJ1-3, with TRBD1 identical over 9 bases. The germline V gene has CDR1 LGHNA and CDR2 YSLEER. The CDR3 is 16 amino acids. The J segment lost 1 base and the V segment lost 1 base, leaving 2 bases of the junction unmatched. The chain's CDR3 is CASSQGDRVSGNTIYF. The CDR3 DNA reads as TGCGCCAGCAGCCAAGGGGACAGGGTGTCTGGAAACACCATATATTTT.

In its sample, this clonotype was seen a few times. V is TRBV6-2 or TRBV6-3 and J is TRBJ1-5; no firm D call. CDR1 and CDR2 from the germline V gene are MNHEY and SVGEGT. The ends were cut back, 10 bases at V and 7 bases at J, with 17 bases in the middle. The CDR3 contains 13 residues. The CDR3 nucleotides are TGTGCCACCGCGTTATTGGGAGGGCAGCCCCAGCATTTT. This sequence encodes CATALLGGQPQHF.

This clonotype was picked up many times. The chain is built from TRBV29-1 and TRBJ2-1, with D unclear. Germline V gene sequence: CDR1 SQVTM, CDR2 ANQGSEA. The germline V and J ends were trimmed by 7 bases and 8 bases, with 15 bases remaining between them. CDR3 length: 12 residues. This chain's CDR3 is CSAGRSIYEQFF. In DNA, the CDR3 is TGCAGCGCTGGACGATCGATCTATGAGCAGTTCTTC.

This clonotype has at least ten counts. The chain joins TRBV24-1 to TRBJ2-1; 8 bases match TRBD1. The CDR3 has 16 amino acids. The V segment lost 3 bases and the J segment 3 bases; nucleotides outside the gene matches: 6. Germline loops: CDR1 KGHDR, CDR2 SFDVKD. The CDR3 DNA sequence: TGTGCCACCAGTGATCCCGACAGGGGAAACTACAATGAGCAGTTCTTC. It yields the protein CATSDPDRGNYNEQFF.

This clonotype was counted between two and nine times. The V call is TRBV2, the J call TRBJ2-3, with 10 bases that match TRBD1. V was pared by 6 bases and J by 4 bases, with 7 bases of the junction left unmatched. Germline V gene sequence: CDR1 SNHLY, CDR2 FYNNEI. The CDR3 length is 15 residues. The DNA of the CDR3 is TGTGCCAGCAGCTCGGACAGGGGGGTACCAGATACGCAGTATTTT. This encodes CASSSDRGVPDTQYF. Full variable domain (rest looked up from reference TRBV2 and TRBJ2-3): EPEVTQTPSHQVTQMGQEVILRCVPISNHLYFYWYRQILGQKVEFLVSFYNNEISEKSEIFDDQFSVERPDGSNFTLKIRSTKLEDSAMYFCASSSDRGVPDTQYFGPGTRLTVL.

The chain couples TRBV6-5 to TRBJ1-1, with TRBD1 matching over 7 bases. The CDR3 contains 14 residues. V gave up 4 bases and J gave up 4 bases; unmatched junction bases: 6. In germline, CDR1 is MNHEY, CDR2 SVGAGI. The chain's CDR3 is CASSFNSGGTEAFF. The CDR3 nucleotides read TGTGCCAGCAGTTTTAATTCAGGGGGCACTGAAGCTTTCTTT.

V usage is TRBV20-1 and J usage is TRBJ1-1; D ambiguous. Germline values: CDR1 DFQATT, CDR2 SNEGSKA (reference sequence). The CDR3 is 11 residues long. The V and J ends lost 3 bases and 5 bases respectively, with 7 bases between them. In DNA form, the CDR3 reads TGCAGTGCTAGGTCACCTACTGAAGCTTTCTTT. Protein product: CSARSPTEAFF.

This clonotype was picked up a small number of times. The V gene is TRBV2, the J gene TRBJ2-3; 7 positions agree with TRBD2. The CDR3 is 15 amino acids. The V and J ends lost 6 bases and 3 bases, in that order; junction bases with no gene match: 9. Germline values: CDR1 SNHLY, CDR2 FYNNEI. CDR3 protein: CASRRRLAATDTQYF. The CDR3 DNA is TGTGCCAGCAGGCGCAGACTAGCAGCTACAGATACGCAGTATTTT. Full variable domain (remainder filled in from reference TRBV2 and TRBJ2-3): EPEVTQTPSHQVTQMGQEVILRCVPISNHLYFYWYRQILGQKVEFLVSFYNNEISEKSEIFDDQFSVERPDGSNFTLKIRSTKLEDSAMYFCASRRRLAATDTQYFGPGTRLTVL.

This clonotype was seen a few times. This chain links TRBV7-2 with TRBJ1-3; 7 nucleotides agree with TRBD1. After removal of 5 bases from V and 3 bases from J, the junction contained 10 bases not matched to a gene. The CDR3 spans 16 residues. Germline V gives CDR1 SGHTA, CDR2 FQGNSA. CDR3 sequence (DNA): TGTGCCAGCAGCCCCCAACCGACAGGGAATGGAAACACCATATATTTT. Translated, it gives CASSPQPTGNGNTIYF.

This chain connects TRBV18 to TRBJ2-7; D is possibly TRBD2 (6 bases). V lost 1 base and J lost 4, with 8 bases in between. The germline V gene encodes CDR1 KGHSH and CDR2 LQKENI. The CDR3 runs to 13 residues. The CDR3 spells CASSPRGEYEQYF. The CDR3 DNA sequence: TGTGCCAGCTCACCACGGGGGGAATACGAGCAGTACTTC.

The genes are TRBV20-1 and TRBJ1-3, with 8 bases matching TRBD1. J was trimmed by 3 bases and V by 5 bases; bases with no gene match: 3. Germline CDR1 is DFQATT and CDR2 is SNEGSKA (reference sequence). The CDR3 runs 13 residues. The CDR3 coding sequence is TGCAGTGCTTTGACAGGGGTTGGAAACACCATATATTTT. Translated, it gives CSALTGVGNTIYF.

This chain joins TRBV10-3 and TRBJ1-4, with D perhaps TRBD1 (5 bases). The CDR3 sequence is 15 residues long. The germline gives CDR1 ENHRY, CDR2 SYGVKD. V lost 4 bases and J 5 bases, leaving 14 bases between the germline ends. In DNA, the CDR3 is TGTGCCATCAGTGCCCAGGGAGATCCGAATGAAAAACTGTTTTTT. This codes for CAISAQGDPNEKLFF.

This chain joins TRBV10-3 and TRBJ2-3; D perhaps matches TRBD2 (6 bases). CDR1 is ENHRY and CDR2 is SYGVKD in the germline V gene. The CDR3 has 14 residues. With 10 bases removed from V and 0 bases from J, the gap between germline ends came to 14 bases. CDR3: CATRLERSTDTQYF. Written as DNA, the CDR3 is TGTGCCACCAGACTAGAGCGTAGCACAGATACGCAGTATTTT.

Only a few counts were recorded for this clonotype. The rearrangement joins TRBV20-1 to TRBJ2-3; 9 bases agree with TRBD2. The CDR3 covers 14 residues. CDR1 and CDR2 (germline): DFQATT, SNEGSKA (reference sequence). Trimming took 6 bases from V and 4 from J; bases not matched to a gene: 8. Here the CDR3 reads CSAYLAGSADTQYF. The CDR3 DNA reads TGCAGTGCCTACCTAGCGGGGAGCGCAGATACGCAGTATTTT.

The rearrangement uses TRBV5-1 and TRBJ1-2; 9 nucleotides match TRBD1. V lost 0 bases and J lost 8; bases outside the gene matches: 5. This CDR3 is 14 amino acids long. Germline V CDR1 and CDR2: SGHRS, YFSETQ. The CDR3 protein is CASSLGGQGEGYTF. For the CDR3, the DNA is TGCGCCAGCAGCTTGGGGGGACAGGGCGAAGGCTACACCTTC.